These 14 T cell receptor beta chains were sequenced from one sample in a study of T cell clonality in common variable immunodeficiency. Antigens of these TCRs are unknown. The protocol was immunoSEQ multiplex PCR, while the TCRdb copy is restricted to in-frame clones and leaves out a portion. The table lists some 11,000 clones, with no singletons. Study-wide points: In common variable immunodeficiency, TCR beta chains reportedly carried fewer deletions and N-nucleotide insertions.

Sequenced material: peripheral blood mononuclear cells. The receptors shown here come from a human donor with common variable immunodeficiency.

A note on this clone: The read is 3 residues too short to cover the CDR3 end, so that end is filled in from the germline J gene. The chain combines TRBV7-2 with TRBJ2-7; 7 bases match TRBD2. CDR3 length equals 14 residues. Germline V CDR1 and CDR2: SGHTA, FQGNSA. J gave up 2 bases and V 5 bases, and 6 bases lay outside the gene matches. CDR3 loop: CASSRRESPYEQYF. Partial CDR3 DNA: TGTGCCAGCAGCAGGCGGGAGTCCCCCTACGAG.

As concerns this clone: The read terminates 3 residues ahead of where the CDR3 ends, so the germline J gene completes it. The chain has TRBV19 and TRBJ2-1; the match to TRBD1 covers 7 bases. With V trimmed by 6 bases and J by 4 bases, 6 bases remained unmatched. Germline-derived CDR1 and CDR2 are LNHDA and SQIVND (reference sequence). CDR3 length: 14 residues. The CDR3 bases that were read are TGTGCCAGTAGCACCTCGGGACAGTACAATGAG. Encoded protein: CASSTSGQYNE. The entire CDR3 protein is CASSTSGQYNEQFF. Combining the CDR3 with reference TRBV19 and TRBJ2-1 gives the whole variable domain DGGITQSPKYLFRKEGQNVTLSCEQNLNHDAMYWYRQDPGQGLRLIYYSQIVNDFQKGDIAEGYSVSREKKESFPLTVTSAQKNPTAFYLCASSTSGQYNEQFFGPGTRLTVL.

This clone was seen more than once but under ten times. The CDR3 is cut off 3 residues early in the read; its end comes from the germline J gene. This chain connects TRBV19 to TRBJ1-5; D gene ambiguous. This CDR3 contains 13 residues. Germline CDR1 is LNHDA and CDR2 is SQIVND (reference sequence). The ends were cut back, 1 base at V and 6 bases at J, with 7 bases in the middle. The CDR3 protein is CASSIGRAQPQHF. Partial CDR3 DNA: TGTGCCAGTAGTATAGGGAGGGCTCAGCCC.

In the case of this clone: The read halts 3 residues ahead of the CDR3 end, with the missing end drawn from the germline J gene. This chain links TRBV19 with TRBJ2-2, with a weak D call TRBD2 (6 bases). Germline V gene lookup returns CDR1 LNHDA and CDR2 SQIVND (reference sequence). Trimming pared 5 bases from V and 0 bases from J, leaving 16 bases between. The length of the CDR3 is 17 residues. The sequenced part of the CDR3 DNA is TGTGCCAGTAGTGCCCACCGGAGGGGTACGAACACCGGGGAG. This encodes CASSAHRRGTNTGE. Given in full, the CDR3 is CASSAHRRGTNTGELFF.

In the case of this clone: The observed sequence ends 3 residues before the CDR3 terminus, with the missing tail filled in from the germline J gene. The chain is built from TRBV19 and TRBJ2-1, with TRBD2 identical over 10 bases. The germline gives CDR1 LNHDA, CDR2 SQIVND (reference sequence). J was trimmed by 0 bases and V by 0 bases; bases with no gene match: 11. This CDR3 region has 20 residues. Incomplete CDR3 DNA: TGTGCCAGTAGTATAGACCATCTAGCGGGAGCGGACAGCTCCTACAATGAG. This gives the protein CASSIDHLAGADSSYNE. The full CDR3 is CASSIDHLAGADSSYNEQFF.

This clone turned up a few times. The CDR3 end falls 3 residues outside the read, so it is completed with the germline J gene. The chain has TRBV30 and TRBJ1-4; 10 bases fit TRBD1. Germline-derived CDR1 and CDR2 are GTSNPN and SVGIG (reference sequence). The CDR3 has 16 residues. V lost 2 bases and J lost 7; bases outside the gene matches: 10. The CDR3 sequence: CAWSQPGTGVFEKLFF. CDR3 DNA (partial): TGTGCCTGGAGTCAGCCAGGGACAGGGGTCTTTGAAAAA. Combining the CDR3 with reference TRBV30 and TRBJ1-4 gives the whole variable domain SQTIHQWPATLVQPVGSPLSLECTVEGTSNPNLYWYRQAAGRGLQLLFYSVGIGQISSEVPQNLSASRPQDRQFILSSKKLLLSDSGFYLCAWSQPGTGVFEKLFFGSGTQLSVL.

This clone has a handful of counts. The observed sequence ends 3 residues before the CDR3 terminus, with the missing tail filled in from the germline J gene. The chain uses TRBV19 and TRBJ2-7, with 10 nucleotides matching TRBD2. This CDR3 is 16 amino acids long. The germline gives CDR1 LNHDA, CDR2 SQIVND (reference sequence). V lost 4 bases, J lost 1 base, and 7 bases stayed unmatched. The CDR3 here is CASSTILAGHSYEQYF. The sequenced CDR3 bases are TGTGCCAGTAGTACGATACTAGCGGGACATTCCTACGAG.

This clone has just a few counts. The CDR3 goes on 3 residues after the read ends, and that part is filled in from the germline J gene. V gene TRBV19 combines with J gene TRBJ2-7; TRBD1 aligns across 10 bases. The V and J ends lost 10 bases and 4 bases, in that order; junction bases with no gene match: 4. The germline V gene has CDR1 LNHDA and CDR2 SQIVND (reference sequence). CDR3 size: 12 residues. The CDR3 protein is CATGQGRYEQYF. The sequenced CDR3 bases are TGTGCCACGGGACAGGGGAGGTACGAG.

As to this clone: The read terminates 3 residues ahead of where the CDR3 ends, so the germline J gene completes it. This rearrangement joins TRBV19 to TRBJ1-5, with no clear D. This CDR3 has 15 residues. With 5 bases removed from V and 7 bases from J, the gap between germline ends came to 18 bases. Germline CDR1 and CDR2: LNHDA and SQIVND (reference sequence). CDR3 amino acids: CASSSGRGGYQPQHF. The sequenced part of the CDR3 DNA is TGTGCCAGTAGTTCAGGACGCGGCGGGTACCAGCCC.

Comment on this clone: The read halts 3 residues ahead of the CDR3 end, with the missing end drawn from the germline J gene. The chain combines TRBV19 with TRBJ1-1; 8 bases align to TRBD1. This CDR3 region has 12 residues. Germline V CDR1 and CDR2: LNHDA, SQIVND (reference sequence). J gave up 5 bases and V 10 bases, and 6 bases lay outside the gene matches. The sequenced CDR3 bases are TGTGCCACCCAGGGGGCTTATACTGAA. It encodes CATQGAYTE. The whole CDR3 protein reads CATQGAYTEAFF.

This clone has just a few counts. The missing CDR3 end, 3 residues past where the read stops, is filled in from the germline J gene. This sequence joins TRBV29-1 and TRBJ2-3, with TRBD2 matching over 7 bases. Trimming at V came to 0 bases and at J to 3 bases, leaving 15 bases not matched to a gene. Germline CDR1 SQVTM, CDR2 ANQGSEA. This CDR3 comprises 18 residues. CDR3 protein: CSVEDQPTGRTGTDTQYF. The CDR3 DNA, read in part, is TGCAGCGTTGAAGACCAACCCACCGGGAGGACGGGGACAGATACG.

With respect to this clone: With the read ending 3 residues before the CDR3 end, the germline J gene is used to fill in that end. The chain combines TRBV19 with TRBJ2-7, with 8 bases fitting TRBD1. Germline CDR1 and CDR2: LNHDA and SQIVND (reference sequence). Trimming took 3 bases from V and 3 from J; bases not matched to a gene: 7. This CDR3 has 15 amino acids. The CDR3 bases that were read are TGTGCCAGTAGTATCGGGTGGGACAGGCTCTACGAG. This sequence encodes CASSIGWDRLYE. The CDR3 reads in full as CASSIGWDRLYEQYF.

This clone has more than one count but fewer than ten. The CDR3 end falls 3 residues outside the read, so it is completed with the germline J gene. The V and J genes are TRBV5-5 and TRBJ1-5, with 8 positions matching TRBD1. The CDR3 has 14 residues. Germline V CDR1 and CDR2: SGHKS, YYEKEE (reference sequence). Losses at the gene ends were 2 bases for V and 8 bases for J; bases not matched to a gene: 6. The DNA read from the CDR3 is TGTGCCAGCAGCTTCTCGACAGGGGAAGAGCCC. Its translation: CASSFSTGEEP. In full, the CDR3 is CASSFSTGEEPQHF.

Comments on this clone: The CDR3 extends 3 residues past the end of the read, so its final part is completed from the germline J gene. The chain recombines TRBV7-2 with TRBJ1-5; a possible D gene is TRBD1 (6 bases). This CDR3 has 15 residues. Germline CDR1 and CDR2: SGHTA and FQGNSA. The V and J ends lost 5 bases and 4 bases respectively, with 15 bases between them. The CDR3 protein is CASSQGTRENQPQHF. The CDR3 DNA, read in part, is TGTGCCAGCAGCCAAGGGACACGGGAAAATCAGCCC.